What follows is one TCR beta chain and its context. This sample stems from a study of shared clonotypes between healthy human individuals. Sorted subsets were amplified in replicate PCRs using approximately 0.2 ug DNA, some 31,000 T cell genomes. The table came from immunoSEQ multiplex PCR; TCRdb's copy has only in-frame clones and leaves some out. This table has over a million clones, 98% appearing once. Germline CDR1 is LNHDA and CDR2 is SQIVND (reference sequence). The CDR3 has 15 amino acids. The J segment lost 6 bases and the V segment lost 6 bases, leaving 9 bases of the junction unmatched. The chain links TRBV19 to TRBJ2-1; 9 bases fit TRBD2. The sequenced sample consisted of naive CD4+ T cells sorted from blood. The subset was: CD45RA+ positively selected. This sequence originates from a man aged 25-45 years in good health. The CDR3 region has the DNA TGTGCCAGTAGGCTTAGTAGCGGGAGCTTCAATGAGCAGTTCTTC. It codes for CASRLSSGSFNEQFF.